The entry that follows covers one T cell receptor (beta chain) sequence. Its antigen is undetermined. Genomic DNA constituted the template upon which TCR beta VDJ and CDR3 profiling was performed. TCRdb reanalysed the reads using MiXCR and keeps one entry per CDR3 protein. The table shows hundreds of thousands of distinct CDR3 sequences, with under 80% occurring only once. This sample is part of a study of CD8+CD57+ T cells in acquired aplastic anemia. Study-level background: Sorted CD4+ and CD8+ cells yielded DNA averaging around 3.2 ug. Healthy donors had, on average, approximately 9.9 million reads for their CD4+ cells. General study results and limits: Patients and controls shared just under 30 CD8+ CDR3 sequences.

Per the germline V gene, CDR1 is SGHTA and CDR2 is FQGNSA. There are 15 residues in the CDR3. With V trimmed by 4 bases and J by 7 bases, 9 bases remained unmatched. The TCR sequence derives from a human donor in good health, serving as a control. Sequencing was performed on sorted CD4+, CD8+, or CD8+CD57+ T cells (not recorded which) from PBMCs. This chain joins TRBV7-2 and TRBJ1-4; 7 bases fit TRBD1. In nucleotides, the CDR3 is TGTGCCAGCAGCTCTACCGGGACAGAGTTTGAAAAACTGTTTTTT. The encoded protein is CASSSTGTEFEKLFF.